This T cell receptor (beta chain) appears in the sequencing data of a study of HIV-infected patients and healthy controls. TCRdb called the 5' RACE reads again in MiXCR, with one record for every CDR3 protein. Altogether 55,000 to 70,000 distinct CDR3 sequences are present, approximately 21% being singletons, with the ten largest covering under 1.5%. Germline-derived CDR1 and CDR2 are ENHRY and SYGVKD. This CDR3 comprises 14 residues. V shed 2 bases and J shed 2 bases, with 10 bases lying between them. Input material: CD4+ T cells from blood. The sequence was collected from a human donor in good health. The J gene is TRBJ2-7, the V gene TRBV10-3, with unresolved D. The CDR3 nucleotides read TGTGCCATCAGTGAGGGCCCGAGCACCTACGAGCAGTACTTC. It codes for CAISEGPSTYEQYF.